One and the same sample provided the 5 T cell receptor beta chains below, sequenced in a study of shared clonotypes between healthy human individuals. Here immunoSEQ multiplex PCR was the method, and the copy in TCRdb shows in-frame clones only, minus some. The sample consists of 150,000 to 200,000 clones, about 93% of them appearing once. The sample comprised naive CD4+ T cells sorted from blood. Subset defined: CD45RA+ positively selected. Receptors were obtained from a woman under 40 in good health.

The chain joins TRBV4-1 to TRBJ2-7; 8 bases match TRBD2. V lost 4 bases, J lost 2 bases, and 10 bases stayed unmatched. Germline V gives CDR1 MGHRA, CDR2 YSYEKL. The CDR3 extends over 16 amino acids. CDR3 loop: CASSPFPSGRAYEQYF. The DNA for the CDR3 is TGCGCCAGCAGCCCTTTTCCAAGCGGGAGAGCCTACGAGCAGTACTTC.

The chain combines TRBV25-1 with TRBJ1-5; maybe TRBD1 (5 bases). The CDR3 loop spans 14 amino acids. V dropped 5 bases and J dropped 14 bases, with 22 bases sitting between them. The germline V gene has CDR1 MGHDK and CDR2 SYGVNS. CDR3 sequence: CASSPQITGEREHF. CDR3 bases: TGTGCCAGCAGTCCCCAGATAACAGGCGAGAGGGAGCATTTT.

The chain employs TRBV6-6 and TRBJ2-7, with D possibly being TRBD1 or TRBD2 (5 bases each). Germline V gives CDR1 MNHNY, CDR2 SVGAGI (reference sequence). Trimming shortened V by 6 bases and J by 6 bases, and 21 bases separated the two germline ends. The CDR3 loop spans 15 amino acids. The CDR3 nucleotides are TGTGCCAGCAGCGCCTCCGGGACGTACGTAGGCGAGCAGTACTTC. Its translation is CASSASGTYVGEQYF.

J is TRBJ1-1 and V is TRBV6-5; 7 bases map to TRBD1. The CDR3 contains 11 residues. Germline lookup yields CDR1 MNHEY and CDR2 SVGAGI. V was pared by 6 bases and J by 9 bases, with 4 bases of the junction left unmatched. CDR3 in DNA: TGTGCCAGCAGGATGACAGGGAAAGCTTTCTTT. This sequence encodes CASRMTGKAFF.

The genes are TRBV21-1 and TRBJ2-5; the table's D call, TRBD2, has no DNA check behind it. TRBV21-1 is classified as a pseudogene. There are 15 residues in the CDR3. This chain's CDR3 is CASSNTHFVGASQYF. The CDR3 DNA follows: TGTGCCAGCAGCAACACACATTTCGTGGGAGCGTCCCAGTACTTC.